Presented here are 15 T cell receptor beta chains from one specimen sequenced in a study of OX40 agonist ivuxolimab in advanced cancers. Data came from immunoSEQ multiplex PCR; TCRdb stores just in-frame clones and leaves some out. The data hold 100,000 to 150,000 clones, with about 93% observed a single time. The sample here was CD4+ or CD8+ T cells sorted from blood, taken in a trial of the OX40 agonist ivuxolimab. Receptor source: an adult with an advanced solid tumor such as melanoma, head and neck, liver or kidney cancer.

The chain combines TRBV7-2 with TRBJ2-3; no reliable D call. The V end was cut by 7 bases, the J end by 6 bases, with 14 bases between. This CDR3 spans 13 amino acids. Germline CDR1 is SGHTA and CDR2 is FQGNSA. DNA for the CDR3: TGTGCCAGCACCCCCTCCCCCCCGGATACGCAGTATTTT. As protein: CASTPSPPDTQYF.

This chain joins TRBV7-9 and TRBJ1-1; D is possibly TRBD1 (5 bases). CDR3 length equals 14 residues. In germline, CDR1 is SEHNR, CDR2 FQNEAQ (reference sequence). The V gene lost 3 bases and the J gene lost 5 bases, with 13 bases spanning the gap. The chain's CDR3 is CASSFTNGGTEAFF. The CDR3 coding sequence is TGTGCCAGCAGCTTTACAAACGGGGGGACTGAAGCTTTCTTT.

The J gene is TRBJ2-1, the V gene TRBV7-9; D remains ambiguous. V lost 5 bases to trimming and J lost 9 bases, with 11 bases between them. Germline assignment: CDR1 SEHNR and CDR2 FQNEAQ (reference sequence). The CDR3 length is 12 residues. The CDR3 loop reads CASSRNDREQFF. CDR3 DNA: TGTGCCAGCAGCCGGAACGATCGTGAGCAGTTCTTC.

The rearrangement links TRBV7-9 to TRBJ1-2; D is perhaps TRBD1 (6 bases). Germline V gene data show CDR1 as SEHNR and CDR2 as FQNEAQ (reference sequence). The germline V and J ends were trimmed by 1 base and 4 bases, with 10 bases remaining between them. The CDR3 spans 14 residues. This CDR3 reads CASSLDTGSYGYTF. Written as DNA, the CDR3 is TGTGCCAGCAGCTTAGATACAGGGAGCTATGGCTACACCTTC.

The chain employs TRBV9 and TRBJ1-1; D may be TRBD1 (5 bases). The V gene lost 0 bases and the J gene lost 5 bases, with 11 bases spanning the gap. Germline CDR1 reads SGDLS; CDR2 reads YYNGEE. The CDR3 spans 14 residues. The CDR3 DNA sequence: TGTGCCAGCAGCGTAGTGGCAGAGGGGACTGAAGCTTTCTTT. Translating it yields CASSVVAEGTEAFF.

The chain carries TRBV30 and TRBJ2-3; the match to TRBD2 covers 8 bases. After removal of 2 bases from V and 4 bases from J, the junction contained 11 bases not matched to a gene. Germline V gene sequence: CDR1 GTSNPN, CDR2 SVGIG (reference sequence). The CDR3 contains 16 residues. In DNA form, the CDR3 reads TGTGCCTGGAGTAGCATAGCGGGATTTTATGCAGATACGCAGTATTTT. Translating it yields CAWSSIAGFYADTQYF.

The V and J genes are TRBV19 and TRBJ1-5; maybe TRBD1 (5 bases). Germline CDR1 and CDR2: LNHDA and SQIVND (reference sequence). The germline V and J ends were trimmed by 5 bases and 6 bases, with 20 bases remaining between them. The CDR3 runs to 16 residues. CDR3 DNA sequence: TGTGCCAGTAGTGGAGGTTGGGGCTCGGGGAGTCAGCCCCAGCATTTT. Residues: CASSGGWGSGSQPQHF. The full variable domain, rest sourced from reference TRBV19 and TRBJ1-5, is DGGITQSPKYLFRKEGQNVTLSCEQNLNHDAMYWYRQDPGQGLRLIYYSQIVNDFQKGDIAEGYSVSREKKESFPLTVTSAQKNPTAFYLCASSGGWGSGSQPQHFGDGTRLSIL.

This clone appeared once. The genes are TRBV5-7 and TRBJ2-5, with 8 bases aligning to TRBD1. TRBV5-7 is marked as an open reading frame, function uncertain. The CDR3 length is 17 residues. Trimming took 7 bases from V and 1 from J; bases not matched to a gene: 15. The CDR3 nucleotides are TGTGCCAGCCCCCTACGGCAGGGGGCGATGGGCCAAGAGACCCAGTACTTC. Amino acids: CASPLRQGAMGQETQYF.

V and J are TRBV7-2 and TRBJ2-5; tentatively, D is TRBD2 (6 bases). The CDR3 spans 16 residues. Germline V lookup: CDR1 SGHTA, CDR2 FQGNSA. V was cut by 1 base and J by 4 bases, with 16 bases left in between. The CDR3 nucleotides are TGTGCCAGCAGCTTAGGTGGGCGAGCCGGGGGAGAGACCCAGTACTTC. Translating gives CASSLGGRAGGETQYF.

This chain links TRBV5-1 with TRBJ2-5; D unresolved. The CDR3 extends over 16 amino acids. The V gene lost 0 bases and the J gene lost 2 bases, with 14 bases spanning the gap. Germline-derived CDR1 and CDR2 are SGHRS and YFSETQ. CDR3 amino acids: CASSLAGPALQETQYF. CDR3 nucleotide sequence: TGCGCCAGCAGCTTGGCCGGGCCAGCCTTACAAGAGACCCAGTACTTC.

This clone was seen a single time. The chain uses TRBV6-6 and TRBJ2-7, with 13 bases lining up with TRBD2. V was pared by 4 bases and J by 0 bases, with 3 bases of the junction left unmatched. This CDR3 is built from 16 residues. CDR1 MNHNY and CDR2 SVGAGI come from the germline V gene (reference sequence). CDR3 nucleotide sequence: TGTGCCAGCAGTTTTGGGACTAGCGGGACCTCCTACGAGCAGTACTTC. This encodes CASSFGTSGTSYEQYF.

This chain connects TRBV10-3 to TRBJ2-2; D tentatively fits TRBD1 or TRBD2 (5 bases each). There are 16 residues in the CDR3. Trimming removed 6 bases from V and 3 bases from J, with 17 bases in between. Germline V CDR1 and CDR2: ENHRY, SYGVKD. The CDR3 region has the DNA TGTGCCATCAGGGCTAAGGGACCCTTAGACACCGGGGAGCTGTTTTTT. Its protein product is CAIRAKGPLDTGELFF.

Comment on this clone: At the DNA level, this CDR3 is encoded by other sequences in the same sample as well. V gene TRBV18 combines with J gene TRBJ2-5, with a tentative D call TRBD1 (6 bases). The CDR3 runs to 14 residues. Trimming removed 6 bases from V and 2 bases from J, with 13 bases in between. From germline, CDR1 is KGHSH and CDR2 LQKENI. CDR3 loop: CASSPQGQQETQYF. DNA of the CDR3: TGTGCCAGCTCCCCCCAGGGGCAACAAGAGACCCAGTACTTC.

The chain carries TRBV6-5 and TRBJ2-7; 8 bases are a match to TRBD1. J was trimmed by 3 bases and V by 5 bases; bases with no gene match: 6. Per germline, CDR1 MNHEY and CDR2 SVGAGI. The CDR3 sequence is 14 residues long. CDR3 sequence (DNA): TGTGCCAGCAGTCCCCGGACAGGGAGCTACGAGCAGTACTTC. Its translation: CASSPRTGSYEQYF.

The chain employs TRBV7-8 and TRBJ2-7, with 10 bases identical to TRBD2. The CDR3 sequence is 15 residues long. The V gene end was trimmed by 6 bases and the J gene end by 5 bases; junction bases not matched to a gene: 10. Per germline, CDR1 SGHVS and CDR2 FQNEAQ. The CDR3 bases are TGTGCCAGCAGTACTAGCGGGGCCCTCGGGAACGAGCAGTACTTC. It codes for CASSTSGALGNEQYF. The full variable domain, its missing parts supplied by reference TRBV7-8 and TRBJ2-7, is GAGVSQSPRYKVAKRGQDVALRCDPISGHVSLFWYQQALGQGPEFLTYFQNEAQLDKSGLPSDRFFAERPEGSVSTLKIQRTQQEDSAVYLCASSTSGALGNEQYFGPGTRLTVT.